The 32 T cell receptor beta chains presented below share a single source sample, sequenced in a study of CD4 T cells in relation to SARS-CoV-2 and coronaviruses. This table comes from immunoSEQ multiplex PCR, and its TCRdb copy is limited to in-frame clones, with some not included. Of tens of thousands of clones listed, approximately 94% were seen once; the top ten hold roughly 0.14%. CD4+ T cells from unexposed donors were obtained before the COVID-19 pandemic (2011-2018). The sequenced sample consisted of naive CD4+ T cells from PBMCs. The subset is: naive CD4+ T cells isolated by negative enrichment. The origin of the receptors is a human donor in good health.

V and J are TRBV7-9 and TRBJ1-2, with 9 bases aligning to TRBD1. V lost 3 bases to trimming and J lost 2 bases; unmatched junction nucleotides: 1. Germline values: CDR1 SEHNR, CDR2 FQNEAQ (reference sequence). The CDR3 has 14 residues. CDR3 in amino acids: CASSFGQGNYGYTF. DNA of the CDR3: TGTGCCAGCAGCTTCGGACAGGGGAACTATGGCTACACCTTC.

V usage is TRBV28 and J usage is TRBJ2-2; the D gene is possibly TRBD1 (6 bases). The CDR3 runs to 18 residues. The V end lost 1 base, the J end lost 0 bases, and 15 bases lay between the germline ends. Germline CDR1 is MDHEN and CDR2 is SYDVKM. CDR3 loop: CASSLSRQGFANTGELFF. Here the CDR3 DNA reads TGTGCCAGCAGTTTATCGCGCCAGGGGTTCGCGAACACCGGGGAGCTGTTTTTT.

A single count supports this clone. V is TRBV19 and J is TRBJ2-3; 10 nucleotides align to TRBD2. V lost 6 bases to trimming and J lost 6 bases; unmatched junction nucleotides: 9. Germline V CDR1 and CDR2: LNHDA, SQIVND (reference sequence). CDR3 length: 15 amino acids. CDR3 region: CASRELAGARDTQYF. In DNA form, the CDR3 reads TGTGCCAGTAGGGAGCTAGCGGGAGCAAGGGATACGCAGTATTTT.

CDR3 in amino acids: CASRRGGDRTYEQYF. CDR3 DNA: TGTGCCAGTCGACGGGGGGGGGACCGAACCTACGAGCAGTACTTC. The V and J genes are TRBV6-6 and TRBJ2-7, with 8 bases lining up with TRBD2. V shed 9 bases, J shed 2 bases, and the junction held 12 bases outside the gene matches. The CDR3 is 15 amino acids. In germline, CDR1 is MNHNY, CDR2 SVGAGI (reference sequence).

The V and J genes are TRBV7-9 and TRBJ2-7, with 8 bases that match TRBD2. CDR3 length: 15 residues. Germline V gene sequence: CDR1 SEHNR, CDR2 FQNEAQ (reference sequence). With V trimmed by 3 bases and J by 2 bases, 6 bases remained unmatched. CDR3 region: CASSFYQAGAYEQYF. CDR3 coding DNA: TGTGCCAGCAGCTTTTACCAAGCGGGAGCCTACGAGCAGTACTTC. The full variable domain, its missing parts supplied by reference TRBV7-9 and TRBJ2-7, is DTGVSQNPRHKITKRGQNVTFRCDPISEHNRLYWYRQTLGQGPEFLTYFQNEAQLEKSRLLSDRFSAERPKGSFSTLEIQRTEQGDSAMYLCASSFYQAGAYEQYFGPGTRLTVT.

This clone has only one observation. V is TRBV11-2 and J is TRBJ1-4; D is unresolved. The V end was cut by 3 bases, the J end by 9 bases, with 8 bases between. CDR3 length equals 12 residues. Germline values: CDR1 SGHAT, CDR2 FQNNGV. In DNA, the CDR3 is TGTGCCAGCAGCTTCCTAGGGAAAAAACTGTTTTTT. It specifies CASSFLGKKLFF.

The V and J genes are TRBV7-3 and TRBJ2-1, with D unclear. V lost 5 bases, J lost 2 bases, and 7 bases lay in between. This CDR3 is 13 amino acids long. Per germline, CDR1 SGHTA and CDR2 FQGTGA. This chain's CDR3 is CASSNTTYNEQFF. In DNA, the CDR3 is TGTGCCAGCAGCAACACTACCTACAATGAGCAGTTCTTC. The whole variable domain, filled in from reference TRBV7-3 and TRBJ2-1, reads GAGVSQTPSNKVTEKGKYVELRCDPISGHTALYWYRQSLGQGPEFLIYFQGTGAADDSGLPNDRFFAVRPEGSVSTLKIQRTERGDSAVYLCASSNTTYNEQFFGPGTRLTVL.

The gene calls are TRBV5-1 and TRBJ2-1; D not resolved. Germline loops: CDR1 SGHRS, CDR2 YFSETQ. This CDR3 has 14 amino acids. The ends were cut back, 3 bases at V and 12 bases at J, with 19 bases in the middle. Here the CDR3 DNA reads TGCGCCAGCAGCTCCGAATATAGTCGCGGCGGGCAGTTCTTC. This gives the protein CASSSEYSRGGQFF.

The chain has TRBV4-2 and TRBJ2-7; 12 nucleotides match TRBD2. The CDR3 is 16 amino acids. V lost 4 bases to trimming and J lost 0 bases; unmatched junction nucleotides: 4. Germline V CDR1 and CDR2: LGHNA, YNFKEQ. This CDR3 is CASSLTTSGSSYEQYF. CDR3 nucleotide sequence: TGTGCCAGCAGCCTTACGACTAGCGGGAGCTCCTACGAGCAGTACTTC.

This clone was detected only once. V gene TRBV28 combines with J gene TRBJ2-2; perhaps TRBD1 as D (5 bases). CDR3 length: 13 amino acids. CDR1 and CDR2 from the germline V gene are MDHEN and SYDVKM. Trimming took off 8 bases at V and 0 bases at J, with 7 bases between the two ends. The chain's CDR3 is CASLTANTGELFF. In nucleotides, the CDR3 is TGTGCCAGCTTGACAGCGAACACCGGGGAGCTGTTTTTT.

The chain uses TRBV5-1 and TRBJ2-3; D is unclear. V was shortened by 0 bases and J by 0 bases, with 8 bases between the two germline ends. The CDR3 has 15 amino acids. From germline, CDR1 is SGHRS and CDR2 YFSETQ. The CDR3 protein is CASSLEETSTDTQYF. As DNA, the CDR3 is TGCGCCAGCAGCTTGGAGGAGACTAGCACAGATACGCAGTATTTT.

This chain joins TRBV28 and TRBJ1-6, with D possibly being TRBD1 (5 bases). This CDR3 has 16 amino acids. The V end was cut by 6 bases, the J end by 7 bases, with 19 bases between. Germline lookup yields CDR1 MDHEN and CDR2 SYDVKM. In DNA, the CDR3 is TGTGCCAGCAGCTCCCATGGGGGTCCCTTAAATTCACCCCTCCACTTT. It translates to CASSSHGGPLNSPLHF.

This clone showed up just once. The chain has TRBV6-5 and TRBJ1-4; maybe TRBD1 (5 bases). Trimming took 4 bases from V and 7 from J, leaving 13 bases between them. The CDR3 is 14 amino acids. Germline CDR1 and CDR2: MNHEY and SVGAGI. The CDR3 DNA reads as TGTGCCAGCAGTTCCGCAGGGTTTAGTGAAAAACTGTTTTTT. Translated: CASSSAGFSEKLFF.

The chain recombines TRBV19 with TRBJ2-7; D is perhaps TRBD1 (5 bases). Trimming took off 6 bases at V and 0 bases at J, with 15 bases between the two ends. Germline values: CDR1 LNHDA, CDR2 SQIVND (reference sequence). The CDR3 has 15 amino acids. DNA for the CDR3: TGTGCCAGTAGGACTTCAGGACAAAGCTCCTACGAGCAGTACTTC. Translating gives CASRTSGQSSYEQYF.

This clone was observed a single time. This chain connects TRBV24-1 to TRBJ2-1; no reliable D call. The germline gives CDR1 KGHDR, CDR2 SFDVKD. V lost 1 base, J lost 4 bases, and 4 bases lay in between. CDR3 length equals 13 residues. CDR3 residues: CATSDLGYNEQFF. As DNA, the CDR3 is TGTGCCACCAGTGATTTAGGATACAATGAGCAGTTCTTC.

V gene TRBV19 combines with J gene TRBJ1-1, with a weak D call TRBD1 (6 bases). V was shortened by 5 bases and J by 5 bases, with 18 bases between the two germline ends. The CDR3 is made up of 15 amino acids. Germline V gene sequence: CDR1 LNHDA, CDR2 SQIVND (reference sequence). The CDR3 sequence is CASSSSHRVRTEAFF. Written as DNA, the CDR3 is TGTGCCAGTAGTTCATCCCACAGGGTAAGGACTGAAGCTTTCTTT.

This chain connects TRBV14 to TRBJ2-1; D is ambiguous. The CDR3 loop spans 11 amino acids. From germline, CDR1 is SGHDN and CDR2 FVKESK. Trimming pared 5 bases from V and 6 bases from J, leaving 5 bases between. For the CDR3, the DNA is TGTGCCAGCAGCTCTTTCAATGAGCAGTTCTTC. As protein: CASSSFNEQFF.

V and J are TRBV4-2 and TRBJ2-7, with 12 bases matching TRBD2. The CDR3 has 17 residues. Germline assignment: CDR1 LGHNA and CDR2 YNFKEQ. V was pared by 4 bases and J by 4 bases, with 11 bases of the junction left unmatched. The CDR3 nucleotides are TGTGCCAGCAGCCCAGGACTAGCGGGAATTCGGGGGTACGAGCAGTACTTC. Protein sequence: CASSPGLAGIRGYEQYF.

This clone was recorded only once. One junction end disagrees with the germline gene, perhaps due to a read error. This chain joins TRBV5-1 and TRBJ2-5; 11 nucleotides agree with TRBD1. The CDR3 totals 18 residues. Germline values: CDR1 SGHRS, CDR2 YFSETQ. As DNA, the CDR3 is TGCGCCAGCAGTTTGGGAGGGACAGGGGGTTACGGCGGAGAGACCCAGTACTTC. Amino acids: CASSLGGTGGYGGETQYF.

This clone was observed a handful of times. This chain links TRBV5-4 with TRBJ2-7; a weak D match, TRBD1 (5 bases). The germline V and J ends were trimmed by 3 bases and 2 bases, with 6 bases remaining between them. This CDR3 has 12 residues. Germline V gives CDR1 SGHNT, CDR2 YYREEE (reference sequence). CDR3 coding DNA: TGTGCCAGCAGCTCGACAGCCTACGAGCAGTACTTC. This sequence encodes CASSSTAYEQYF.

In its sample, this clone was seen once. The V and J genes are TRBV7-9 and TRBJ2-3; no clear D gene. This CDR3 spans 15 amino acids. The germline V gene has CDR1 SEHNR and CDR2 FQNEAQ (reference sequence). Trimming removed 0 bases from V and 9 bases from J, with 16 bases in between. The CDR3: CASSLAQGRAMTQYF. DNA of the CDR3: TGTGCCAGCAGCTTAGCGCAAGGTCGGGCGATGACGCAGTATTTT.

This sequence joins TRBV3-1 (or the pseudogene TRBV3-2) and TRBJ2-4; no clear D gene. This CDR3 comprises 18 residues. Germline loops: CDR1 LGHDT, CDR2 YNNKEL (reference sequence). The V end lost 5 bases, the J end lost 0 bases, and 20 bases lay between the germline ends. This chain's CDR3 is CASSSGLARELAKNIQYF. The DNA of the CDR3 is TGTGCCAGCAGCTCGGGCCTCGCTAGGGAACTAGCCAAAAACATTCAGTACTTC.

V gene TRBV19 combines with J gene TRBJ2-5; 11 positions match TRBD2. The germline V gene encodes CDR1 LNHDA and CDR2 SQIVND (reference sequence). Trimming took 4 bases from V and 2 from J; bases not matched to a gene: 6. The CDR3 consists of 16 residues. CDR3 nucleotides: TGTGCCAGTAGTACCTGGACTAGCGGGTCACAAGAGACCCAGTACTTC. Translated: CASSTWTSGSQETQYF.

The chain joins TRBV28 to TRBJ1-5; a weak D match, TRBD1 (6 bases). The CDR3 has 14 residues. Trimming removed 4 bases from V and 2 bases from J, with 9 bases in between. Germline V gives CDR1 MDHEN, CDR2 SYDVKM. The CDR3 region is CASSSDSRNQPQHF. CDR3 sequence (DNA): TGTGCCAGCAGTTCGGACAGTCGCAATCAGCCCCAGCATTTT.

The chain joins TRBV7-8 to TRBJ1-6; D gene ambiguous. Germline assignment: CDR1 SGHVS and CDR2 FQNEAQ. The germline V and J ends were trimmed by 6 bases and 3 bases, with 9 bases remaining between them. The CDR3 totals 14 residues. The CDR3 reads CASRFHSYNSPLHF. DNA of the CDR3: TGTGCCAGCAGATTCCACAGCTATAATTCACCCCTCCACTTT.

This chain joins TRBV25-1 and TRBJ2-7; TRBD1 matches at 9 bases. With V trimmed by 6 bases and J by 0 bases, 6 bases remained unmatched. Per germline, CDR1 MGHDK and CDR2 SYGVNS. The CDR3 sequence is 15 residues long. CDR3 nucleotides: TGTGCCAGCAGAGCCGGGACAGGGCCCTCCTACGAGCAGTACTTC. Translation: CASRAGTGPSYEQYF.

The chain employs TRBV7-3 and TRBJ2-7; TRBD2 agrees at 11 bases. Germline CDR1 reads SGHTA; CDR2 reads FQGTGA. The V segment lost 5 bases and the J segment 1 base; nucleotides outside the gene matches: 4. The CDR3 runs 15 residues. Written as DNA, the CDR3 is TGTGCCAGCAGCGTCCTAGCGGGAGGTTCCTACGAGCAGTACTTC. It specifies CASSVLAGGSYEQYF.

The V gene is TRBV6-1, the J gene TRBJ1-5; D is unresolved. V was clipped by 2 bases and J by 0 bases, with 8 bases between them. Germline V gene lookup returns CDR1 MNHNS and CDR2 SASEGT. The CDR3 covers 15 residues. Written as DNA, the CDR3 is TGTGCCAGCAGTGAAAGAGAAATTAGCAATCAGCCCCAGCATTTT. Its translation is CASSEREISNQPQHF.

The gene calls are TRBV7-9 and TRBJ2-1; D is uncertain. V lost 7 bases and J lost 4, with 11 bases in between. The CDR3 extends over 13 amino acids. Germline V lookup: CDR1 SEHNR, CDR2 FQNEAQ (reference sequence). CDR3: CASTRPEYNEQFF. The CDR3 region has the DNA TGTGCCAGCACGCGGCCGGAGTACAATGAGCAGTTCTTC.

This clone was picked up one time. The genes are TRBV10-3 and TRBJ2-1; D gene ambiguous. The CDR3 spans 13 residues. With 6 bases removed from V and 4 bases from J, the gap between germline ends came to 10 bases. Germline V lookup: CDR1 ENHRY, CDR2 SYGVKD. CDR3: CAIRFDSYNEQFF. The DNA for the CDR3 is TGTGCCATCAGATTCGACTCTTACAATGAGCAGTTCTTC.

A single count supports this clone. The chain employs TRBV7-2 and TRBJ2-2; the D gene is possibly TRBD2 (6 bases). The CDR3 has 16 amino acids. Looked up from germline, CDR1 is SGHTA and CDR2 is FQGNSA. The V and J ends lost 6 bases and 1 base respectively, with 15 bases between them. In DNA, the CDR3 is TGTGCCAGCAGTTATGCCGGGACTGGGAACACCGGGGAGCTGTTTTTT. Amino acid sequence: CASSYAGTGNTGELFF.

J is TRBJ2-1 and V is TRBV5-1; 13 nucleotides match TRBD2. CDR3 length equals 15 residues. V was pared by 7 bases and J by 7 bases, with 8 bases of the junction left unmatched. CDR1 is SGHRS, CDR2 YFSETQ, per germline. The CDR3 sequence is CASDPGLAGLNEQFF. The CDR3 nucleotides are TGCGCCAGCGACCCGGGACTAGCGGGATTAAATGAGCAGTTCTTC.